The rows below give T cell receptor beta chains drawn from one sample of a study of blood T cell repertoires in COVID-19. Clones were read by immunoSEQ multiplex PCR, and TCRdb kept only the in-frame ones, dropping some. The data hold over 65,000 clones, with roughly 90% observed a single time. The material sequenced was peripheral blood. These receptors all stem from a human donor in a cohort sampled during active COVID-19. Both conserved end residues are part of each CDR3.

J gene | V gene | CDR3 protein
TRBJ1-3 | TRBV27 | CASSPRGQGARGPFGNTIYF
TRBJ2-3 | TRBV18 | CASSPGAAAPEQYF
TRBJ1-1 | TRBV18 | CASSPGGGDTEAFF
TRBJ2-3 | TRBV10-3 | CAITNSGSQSTDTQYF
TRBJ2-1 | TRBV5-8 | CASSFPWGGRTGTSNEQFF
TRBJ2-1 | TRBV5-1 | CASSFRHNNEQFF
TRBJ2-5 | TRBV6-1 | CASSEAITGIQGSQYF
TRBJ2-7 | TRBV27 | CASRRDGLYEQYF
TRBJ2-1 | TRBV29-1 | CSVLRDRGFYNEQFF
TRBJ1-5 | TRBV5-6 | CASSPGTANSNQPQHF
TRBJ1-3 | TRBV15 | CATSSDRGLGGNTIYF
TRBJ2-7 | TRBV11-2 | CASSLVVPGHEQYF
TRBJ2-1 | TRBV11-1 | CASSLVGGWNEQFF
TRBJ1-4 | TRBV29-1 | CSVEGGGDEKLFF
TRBJ2-5 | TRBV4-2 | CASSQVGPSGRWETQYF
TRBJ2-7 | TRBV10-3 | CAISEGTIAGGPLYEQYF
TRBJ2-6 | TRBV18 | CASSPPTNRSYSGANVLTF
TRBJ1-1 | TRBV28 | CASSLPDRVRTEAFF